The sequence of this T cell receptor (beta chain) was determined in a study of shared clonotypes between healthy human individuals. The germline gives CDR1 MNHNY, CDR2 SVGAGI (reference sequence). The V gene lost 2 bases and the J gene lost 8 bases, with 9 bases spanning the gap. The CDR3 runs 12 residues. The run depth of the assay was deep. Only in-frame clones appear in the TCRdb table, and some are missing; sequencing was by immunoSEQ multiplex PCR. This repertoire shows roughly 2.2 million clones, over 90% found once; its top ten account for about 0.39%. The rearrangement joins TRBV6-6 to TRBJ1-2; D remains unclear. The sample consisted of naive CD4+ T cells from PBMCs. Subset defined: CD45RA+ positively selected. The origin of this receptor is a man younger than 35 in good health. Some clones in this sample may be carry-over from other donors' samples. As DNA, the CDR3 is TGTGCCAGCAGTTACATCGCCTCCGGCTACACCTTC. Residues: CASSYIASGYTF.